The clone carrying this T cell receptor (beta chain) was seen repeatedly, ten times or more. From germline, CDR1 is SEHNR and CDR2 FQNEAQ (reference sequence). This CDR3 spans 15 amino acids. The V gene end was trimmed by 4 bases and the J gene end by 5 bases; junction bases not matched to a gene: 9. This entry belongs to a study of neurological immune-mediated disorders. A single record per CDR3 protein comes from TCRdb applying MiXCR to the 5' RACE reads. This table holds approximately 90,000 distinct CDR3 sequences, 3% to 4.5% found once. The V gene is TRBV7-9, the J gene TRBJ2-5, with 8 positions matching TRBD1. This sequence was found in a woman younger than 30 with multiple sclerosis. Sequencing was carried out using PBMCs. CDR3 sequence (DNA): TGTGCCAGCAGCTCGGCGACAGGGGCCGGGGAGACCCAGTACTTC. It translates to CASSSATGAGETQYF.